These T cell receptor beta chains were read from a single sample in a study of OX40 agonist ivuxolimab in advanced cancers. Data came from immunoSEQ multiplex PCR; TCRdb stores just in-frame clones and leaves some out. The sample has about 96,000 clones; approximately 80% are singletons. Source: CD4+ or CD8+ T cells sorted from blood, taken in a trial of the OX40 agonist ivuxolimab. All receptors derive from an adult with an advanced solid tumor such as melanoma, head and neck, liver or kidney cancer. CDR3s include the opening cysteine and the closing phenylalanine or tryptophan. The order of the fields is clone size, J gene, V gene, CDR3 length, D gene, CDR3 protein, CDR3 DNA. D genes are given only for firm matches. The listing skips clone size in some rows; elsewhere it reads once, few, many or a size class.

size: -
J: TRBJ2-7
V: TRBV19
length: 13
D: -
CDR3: CASNNRDMSEQYF
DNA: TGTGCCAGTAACAATCGGGACATGAGCGAGCAGTACTTC

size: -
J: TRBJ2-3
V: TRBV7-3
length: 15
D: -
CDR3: CASRTQDASTDTQYF
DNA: TGTGCCAGCAGGACCCAGGACGCGAGCACAGATACGCAGTATTTT

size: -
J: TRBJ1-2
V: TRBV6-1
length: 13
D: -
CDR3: CASRDRSNYGYTF
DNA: TGTGCCAGCAGAGACAGATCTAACTATGGCTACACCTTC

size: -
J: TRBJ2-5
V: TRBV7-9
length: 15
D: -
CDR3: CASSSRGPREETQYF
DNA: TGTGCCAGCAGCTCACGGGGTCCAAGGGAAGAGACCCAGTACTTC

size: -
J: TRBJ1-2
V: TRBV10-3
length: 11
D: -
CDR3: CAIGTTYGYTF
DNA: TGTGCCATCGGGACGACCTATGGCTACACCTTC

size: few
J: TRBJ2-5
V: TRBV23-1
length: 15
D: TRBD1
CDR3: CASSQLTDRSETQYF
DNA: TGCGCCAGCAGTCAACTCACGGACAGGTCTGAGACCCAGTACTTC

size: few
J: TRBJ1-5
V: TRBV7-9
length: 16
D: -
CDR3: CASSLATTEAAQPQHF
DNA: TGTGCCAGCAGCTTAGCGACTACAGAGGCTGCCCAGCCCCAGCATTTT

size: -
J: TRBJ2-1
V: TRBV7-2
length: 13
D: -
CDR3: CASTRSTYNEQFF
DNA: TGTGCCAGCACCCGGAGTACCTACAATGAGCAGTTCTTC

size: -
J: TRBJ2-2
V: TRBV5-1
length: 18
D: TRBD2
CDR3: CASSLVVSGSADTGELFF
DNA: TGCGCCAGCAGCTTGGTGGTTAGCGGGAGCGCGGACACCGGGGAGCTGTTTTTT

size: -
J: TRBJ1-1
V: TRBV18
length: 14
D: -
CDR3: CASSLTSQNTEAFF
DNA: TGTGCCAGCTCACTTACCTCCCAGAACACTGAAGCTTTCTTT

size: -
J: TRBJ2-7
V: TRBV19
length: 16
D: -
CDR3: CASSPLAGTASYEQYF
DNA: TGTGCCAGTAGTCCCCTCGCCGGGACTGCCTCCTACGAGCAGTACTTC